This TCR beta chain is drawn from a study of vaccination effects on CD4 cells after COVID-19. Only in-frame clones appear in the TCRdb table, and some are missing; sequencing was by immunoSEQ multiplex PCR. The top ten clones hold 22% of a sample with 30,000 to 45,000 clones, around 67% of them seen once. General study findings and limits: Few convalescent patients were included, and no early post-infection timepoints were sampled. Late in the post-vaccination period, infection-induced and vaccine-induced clones underwent marked clonal contraction.

The CDR3 is made up of 20 amino acids. As concerns this clone: Its antigen is as yet unknown.

ViraFEST expansion of antigen-specific CD4+ T cells with viral peptide pools preceded sequencing. The authors isolated CD4+ T cells after around nine days of culture. Nucleocapsid antibody tests were negative, and the vaccine recipients had no prior SARS-CoV-2 infection. Wells containing approximately 2 million PBMC each were cultured with around 10 IU/ml IL-2 and 8 to 10 ug/ml peptides. Half-medium replacement with IL-2 medium occurred on days 3 and 7. The TCR sequence derives from a human donor who received a COVID-19 vaccine. V usage is TRBV12-2 and J usage is TRBJ2-2; the table assigns TRBD1, which was not confirmed against the DNA. TRBV12-2 is a pseudogene locus. The specimen was CD4+ T cells from PBMCs cultured with SARS-CoV-2 spike peptides, collected before COVID-19 vaccination. Here the CDR3 DNA reads TGTGCAAGTCGCTTAGCGTGGGGGACAGTCTCATACCGGACCACCGGGGAGCTGTTTTTT. It yields the protein CASRLAWGTVSYRTTGELFF.